A single sample is the source of the 5 T cell receptor beta chains below, sequenced in a study of blood T cells in healthy people across ages (dated by TCRdb to between 2015 and 2016). Libraries were made using 5' RACE. Sequencing took place on an Illumina HiSeq 2500. A second PCR of roughly 7 to 12 cycles was run with a J-beta primer mix and a sample-barcoded 5' primer. TCRdb trimmed the raw reads at Q25, called clones with MiXCR and kept productive beta chains. For every CDR3 protein sequence, its rows merge into one entry that carries the most common genes and DNA. For this sample the table gives roughly 800,000 distinct CDR3 sequences, of which 20% to 30% were detected only once. The biggest ten clones account for about 2.9% of the sample. These data were also reused for a study on T cells of mothers and their children.

The specimen sequenced was blood. These receptors all stem from a boy under 18 in good health.

The table lists this clonotype with a few counts. The chain is built from TRBV6-5 and TRBJ2-5, with no clear D. Germline CDR1 and CDR2: MNHEY and SVGAGI. This CDR3 region has 13 residues. The germline V and J ends were trimmed by 5 bases and 0 bases, with 7 bases remaining between them. CDR3 sequence reads: CASSRKYQETQYF. The CDR3 DNA is TGTGCCAGCAGTCGGAAATACCAAGAGACCCAGTACTTC.

This clonotype has a single count. The chain has TRBV29-1 and TRBJ2-5, with TRBD2 identical over 12 bases. J lost 4 bases, V lost 3 bases, and 9 bases had no gene match. Germline CDR1 is SQVTM and CDR2 is ANQGSEA. The CDR3 contains 16 residues. CDR3 sequence (DNA): TGCAGCGTTGAGGGGACTAGCGGGTGGGTAAGAGAGACCCAGTACTTC. It specifies CSVEGTSGWVRETQYF.

This clonotype has a single count. The V gene is TRBV28, the J gene TRBJ2-6; no reliable D call. The germline gives CDR1 MDHEN, CDR2 SYDVKM. The CDR3 has 14 residues. V was trimmed by 7 bases and J by 2 bases, leaving 9 bases between them. CDR3 coding DNA: TGTGCCAGCAACGCCGCCGCTGGGGCCAACGTCCTGACTTTC. This codes for CASNAAAGANVLTF. The entire variable domain, with the rest obtained from reference TRBV28 and TRBJ2-6, is as follows: DVKVTQSSRYLVKRTGEKVFLECVQDMDHENMFWYRQDPGLGLRLIYFSYDVKMKEKGDIPEGYSVSREKKERFSLILESASTNQTSMYLCASNAAAGANVLTFGAGSRLTVL.

This clonotype showed up just a few times. The chain links TRBV27 to TRBJ2-7, with unresolved D. The germline V and J ends were trimmed by 7 bases and 0 bases, with 7 bases remaining between them. Germline V lookup: CDR1 MNHEY, CDR2 SMNVEV (reference sequence). This CDR3 is built from 12 residues. The CDR3 DNA sequence: TGTGCCAGCATCAGGAGCTCCTACGAGCAGTACTTC. It specifies CASIRSSYEQYF.

This clonotype was recorded a few times. This rearrangement joins TRBV4-1 to TRBJ2-1; 8 positions match TRBD1. The CDR3 covers 16 residues. CDR1 and CDR2 from the germline V gene are MGHRA and YSYEKL. After removal of 2 bases from V and 9 bases from J, the junction contained 12 bases not matched to a gene. The CDR3 region has the DNA TGCGCCAGCAGCCAACCAATACAGGGGGTTGGGGGTGAGCAGTTCTTC. This sequence encodes CASSQPIQGVGGEQFF.